The 10 T cell receptor beta chains presented below share a single source sample, sequenced in a study of OX40 agonist ivuxolimab in advanced cancers. Repertoires were generated with immunoSEQ multiplex PCR, while TCRdb's copy carries only in-frame clones and drops some. The sample lists 80,000 to 100,000 clones, 90% occurring once. This specimen consisted of CD4+ or CD8+ T cells sorted from blood, obtained in a trial of the OX40 agonist ivuxolimab. The receptors stem from an adult with an advanced solid tumor such as melanoma, head and neck, liver or kidney cancer.

The chain carries TRBV5-4 and TRBJ2-5; 8 nucleotides agree with TRBD2. Germline V gives CDR1 SGHNT, CDR2 YYREEE (reference sequence). With V trimmed by 1 base and J by 2 bases, 7 bases remained unmatched. The CDR3 totals 16 residues. The CDR3 DNA is TGTGCCAGCAGCTTGTTAACGGGAGGGCCGCAAGAGACCCAGTACTTC. It codes for CASSLLTGGPQETQYF.

The chain joins TRBV5-6 to TRBJ2-7; D unresolved. The germline V gene has CDR1 SGHDT and CDR2 YYEEEE. The length of the CDR3 is 13 residues. The V and J ends lost 3 bases and 5 bases respectively, with 12 bases between them. CDR3 DNA: TGTGCCAGCAGCTCTCGGGCCGGTGACGAGCAGTACTTC. Encoded protein: CASSSRAGDEQYF. The full variable domain, in which reference TRBV5-6 and TRBJ2-7 provide the parts outside the CDR3, is DAGVTQSPTHLIKTRGQQVTLRCSPKSGHDTVSWYQQALGQGPQFIFQYYEEEERQRGNFPDRFSGHQFPNYSSELNVNALLLGDSALYLCASSSRAGDEQYFGPGTRLTVT.

The chain links TRBV5-4 to TRBJ2-2; 8 bases match TRBD1. Germline CDR1 SGHNT, CDR2 YYREEE (reference sequence). Trimming removed 4 bases from V and 7 bases from J; junction bases left unmatched: 9. The CDR3 runs 15 residues. The CDR3 sequence is CASSQKTGGVGELFF. As DNA, the CDR3 is TGTGCCAGCAGCCAGAAAACAGGGGGTGTCGGGGAGCTGTTTTTT. Looking up the rest from reference TRBV5-4 and TRBJ2-2 gives the full variable domain: ETGVTQSPTHLIKTRGQQVTLRCSSQSGHNTVSWYQQALGQGPQFIFQYYREEENGRGNFPPRFSGLQFPNYSSELNVNALELDDSALYLCASSQKTGGVGELFFGEGSRLTVL.

The rearrangement joins TRBV18 to TRBJ1-1, with D possibly matching TRBD1 (5 bases). The CDR3 is made up of 16 amino acids. V gave up 0 bases and J gave up 4 bases, with 15 bases separating them. Germline V gene lookup returns CDR1 KGHSH and CDR2 LQKENI. This CDR3 is CASSPPRPGLSTEAFF. The CDR3 DNA is TGTGCCAGCTCACCACCGAGACCAGGGTTAAGCACTGAAGCTTTCTTT. Supplemented by reference TRBV18 and TRBJ1-1, the full variable domain reads NAGVMQNPRHLVRRRGQEARLRCSPMKGHSHVYWYRQLPEEGLKFMVYLQKENIIDESGMPKERFSAEFPKEGPSILRIQQVVRGDSAAYFCASSPPRPGLSTEAFFGQGTRLTVV.

The V and J genes are TRBV29-1 and TRBJ2-5; D remains ambiguous. V was cut by 0 bases and J by 6 bases, with 14 bases left in between. This CDR3 contains 14 residues. CDR1 and CDR2 (germline): SQVTM, ANQGSEA. CDR3 coding DNA: TGCAGCGTTGAAGATCTTAGGGCAGGCAAGACCCAGTACTTC. It codes for CSVEDLRAGKTQYF.

The CDR3 is CASSQLFGGRPYEQYF. The CDR3 DNA reads TGTGCCAGCAGCCAATTATTCGGCGGGAGGCCCTACGAGCAGTACTTC. This chain connects TRBV7-2 to TRBJ2-7, with 8 bases lining up with TRBD2. Germline values: CDR1 SGHTA, CDR2 FQGNSA. Trimming at V came to 5 bases and at J to 2 bases, leaving 11 bases not matched to a gene. The CDR3 length is 16 residues.

This sequence joins TRBV2 and TRBJ2-7; D is possibly TRBD2 (6 bases). This CDR3 has 14 residues. Trimming left V 3 bases short and J 5 bases short, with 14 bases between. Germline CDR1 reads SNHLY; CDR2 reads FYNNEI. The CDR3 reads CASSEGGWYDEQYF. Here the CDR3 DNA reads TGTGCCAGCAGTGAGGGGGGATGGTACGACGAGCAGTACTTC.

The chain combines TRBV30 with TRBJ1-2, with 12 nucleotides matching TRBD1. The CDR3 runs 16 residues. The germline CDR1 and CDR2 sequences are GTSNPN and SVGIG (reference sequence). V was clipped by 8 bases and J by 6 bases; unmatched bases: 16. Here the CDR3 DNA reads TGTGCCAGCGAGGGACAGGGGGCGCGTACGGTCGATGGCTACACCTTC. It specifies CASEGQGARTVDGYTF.

This chain uses TRBV7-2 with TRBJ2-7; either TRBD1 or TRBD2 may supply D (6 bases each). Between the trimmed V and J ends, which lost 3 bases and 6 bases, there was a span of 27 bases. Germline loops: CDR1 SGHTA, CDR2 FQGNSA. The CDR3 is 18 amino acids. The CDR3 is CASSFSVSMGGMFREQYF. DNA of the CDR3: TGTGCCAGCAGCTTTTCTGTGTCGATGGGGGGCATGTTTCGCGAGCAGTACTTC.

The chain recombines TRBV28 with TRBJ1-3; no definite D call. Trimming removed 3 bases from V and 4 bases from J, with 10 bases in between. The CDR3 consists of 14 residues. The germline CDR1 and CDR2 sequences are MDHEN and SYDVKM. The CDR3 DNA sequence: TGTGCCAGCAGTTTTCTCTACCTCGGAAACACCATATATTTT. This translates into CASSFLYLGNTIYF.